This T cell receptor (beta chain) was documented in a study of blood T cells in healthy people across ages. With a J-beta primer mix and a sample-barcoded 5' primer, a second PCR ran about 7 to 12 cycles. Each CDR3 protein is one row after TCRdb ran MiXCR on the 5' RACE reads. The profile shows 1 million to 1.2 million distinct CDR3 sequences, 35% to 45% of them singletons. General study results and limits: Comparison with aged donors showed that long-lived donors had more naive CD4+ cells and higher diversity. Donor CMV infection status was unknown, possibly confounding age-related changes in expanded clonotypes.

Trimming pared 1 base from V and 5 bases from J, leaving 14 bases between. The germline V gene encodes CDR1 SEHNR and CDR2 FQNEAQ (reference sequence). The CDR3 totals 15 residues. Concerning this clonotype itself: Its antigen is still unknown.

The rearrangement joins TRBV7-9 to TRBJ2-5, with D perhaps matching TRBD1 (6 bases). The sequence derives from a man aged 18 to 30 in good health. Specimen: blood. CDR3 DNA sequence: TGTGCCAGCAGCTTAGATCGTATGCAGGGGGAGACCCAGTACTTC. The encoded protein is CASSLDRMQGETQYF.